Listed below are T cell receptor beta chains from one sample, sequenced in a study of CD8 T cells in ankylosing spondylitis. MiXCR, applied by TCRdb to the 5' RACE reads, yields one record per CDR3 protein. The sample holds almost 400,000 distinct CDR3 sequences, 20% to 25% seen once. Sequenced: blood, either unsorted or a sorted T cell fraction (not recorded which). The receptors were gathered from a male donor with ankylosing spondylitis. The CDR3 runs from the conserved cysteine through the conserved F or W. Each record gives: clone size, J gene, D gene, V gene, CDR3 protein, CDR3 DNA. The D gene is left open where the match is weak. The size of a clone is reported for some rows only, either as once, few or many, or as a class for expanded clones.

>NA|TRBJ2-7|NA|TRBV7-3
CASSPTRGREQYF
TGTGCCAGCAGCCCAACGAGGGGTCGCGAGCAGTACTTC
>NA|TRBJ2-5|NA|TRBV5-1
CASSLVPGAQETQYF
TGCGCCAGCAGCTTGGTTCCGGGGGCTCAAGAGACCCAGTACTTC
>NA|TRBJ2-1|TRBD2|TRBV6-5
CASSYKRDTGNEQFF
TGTGCCAGCAGTTATAAGCGGGATACGGGAAATGAGCAGTTCTTC
>many|TRBJ1-1|NA|TRBV4-1
CASSQDTGGMTGGITEAFF
TGCGCCAGCAGCCAAGATACAGGTGGGATGACAGGCGGTATCACTGAAGCTTTCTTT
>NA|TRBJ2-1|TRBD1|TRBV7-9
CASSFWTGTETYNEQFF
TGTGCCAGCAGCTTCTGGACGGGGACAGAGACTTACAATGAGCAGTTCTTC
>NA|TRBJ1-5|NA|TRBV12-3/TRBV12-4
CASSNSHNQPQHF
TGTGCCAGCAGTAACAGTCACAATCAGCCCCAGCATTTT
>NA|TRBJ2-3|NA|TRBV7-2
CASSEESGTDTQYF
TGTGCCAGCAGCGAGGAATCGGGCACAGATACGCAGTATTTT
>NA|TRBJ2-1|TRBD2|TRBV20-1
CSAFGRSGINEQFF
TGCAGTGCCTTCGGACGAAGCGGGATAAATGAGCAGTTCTTC
>NA|TRBJ2-2|TRBD1|TRBV5-1
CASKGQTFTGELFF
TGCGCCAGCAAGGGACAGACTTTCACCGGGGAGCTGTTTTTT
>few|TRBJ1-1|NA|TRBV11-3
CASSPGGGDGEAFF
TGTGCCAGCAGCCCAGGTGGGGGGGATGGAGAAGCTTTCTTT
>NA|TRBJ2-2|NA|TRBV9
CASSSGRGKSNTGELFF
TGTGCCAGCAGCTCGGGAAGGGGGAAATCGAACACCGGGGAGCTGTTTTTT